The source of this T cell receptor beta chain is a study of shared clonotypes between healthy human individuals. Study-wide results and caveats: The sampled material consisted only of blood, and tissue repertoires are likely to differ. The represented genetic and exposure-history diversity was limited by the small number of donors.

Germline-derived CDR1 and CDR2 are SGDLS and YYNGEE. V shed 0 bases and J 3 bases; nucleotides not matched to a gene: 6. The CDR3 is made up of 15 amino acids. Concerning this clone itself: Its antigen remains unidentified.

Deep was the level at which the assay was run. The assay was immunoSEQ multiplex PCR, and TCRdb's table has in-frame clones only and misses some. The sample has fewer than 700,000 clones, around 77% seen once. The receptor comes from a woman aged 40 to 50 in good health. Some clones in this sample may be carry-over from other donors' samples. V and J are TRBV9 and TRBJ2-7, with TRBD1 identical over 7 bases. The sequencing input was PBMCs. DNA of the CDR3: TGTGCCAGCAGCGTAGCGGTAGGGGGCGTCTACGAGCAGTACTTC. The encoded protein is CASSVAVGGVYEQYF.